Described below is a single T cell receptor (beta chain) sequence and its context. The method was immunoSEQ multiplex PCR; TCRdb's version includes in-frame clones alone and lacks a portion of them. The sample yields roughly 100,000 clones, less than 90% seen once. The time point here: baseline pretreatment blood. Treatment in this sample: 15 Gy SBRT to primary tumor, nephrectomy 4 weeks later. The sample comes from a study of radiation and T cells in renal cell carcinoma. CDR3 length: 16 residues. Trimming took 2 bases from V and 1 from J; bases not matched to a gene: 4. Germline CDR1 is SNHLY and CDR2 is FYNNEI.

The genes are TRBV2 and TRBJ2-5, with 10 bases fitting TRBD2. The sequence was collected from a man aged 50 to 60 with renal cell carcinoma. The material was blood, obtained from a patient whose treatment included radiotherapy and nephrectomy. This chain's CDR3 is CASSESGGASQETQYF. CDR3 bases: TGTGCCAGCAGTGAAAGCGGGGGGGCGTCCCAAGAGACCCAGTACTTC.